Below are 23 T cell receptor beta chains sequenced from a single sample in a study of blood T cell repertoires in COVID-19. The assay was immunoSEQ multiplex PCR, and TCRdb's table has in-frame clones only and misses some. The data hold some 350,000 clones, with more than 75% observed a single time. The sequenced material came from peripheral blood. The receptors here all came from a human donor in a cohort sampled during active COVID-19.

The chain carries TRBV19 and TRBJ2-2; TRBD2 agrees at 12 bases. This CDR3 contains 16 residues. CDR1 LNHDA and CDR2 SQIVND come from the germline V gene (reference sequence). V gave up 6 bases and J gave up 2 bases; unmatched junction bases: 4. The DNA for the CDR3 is TGTGCCAGTAGACTAGCGGGGGGACCCAACACCGGGGAGCTGTTTTTT. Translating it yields CASRLAGGPNTGELFF.

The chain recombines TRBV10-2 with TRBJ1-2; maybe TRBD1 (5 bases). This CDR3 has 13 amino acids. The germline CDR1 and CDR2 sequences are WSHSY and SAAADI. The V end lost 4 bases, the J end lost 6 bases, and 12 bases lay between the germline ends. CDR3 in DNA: TGCGCCAGCAGTGGGGGAGGAGGGGATGGCTACACCTTC. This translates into CASSGGGGDGYTF.

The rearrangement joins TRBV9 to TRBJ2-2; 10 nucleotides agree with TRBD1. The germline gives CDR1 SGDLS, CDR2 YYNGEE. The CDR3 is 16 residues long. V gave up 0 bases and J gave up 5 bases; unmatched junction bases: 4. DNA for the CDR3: TGTGCCAGCAGCGTAGATAGGACAGGGGGTACCGGGGAGCTGTTTTTT. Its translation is CASSVDRTGGTGELFF.

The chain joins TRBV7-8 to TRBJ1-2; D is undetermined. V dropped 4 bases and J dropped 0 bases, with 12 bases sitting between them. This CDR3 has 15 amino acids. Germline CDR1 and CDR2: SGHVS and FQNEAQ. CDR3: CASSSTPDTNYGYTF. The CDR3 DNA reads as TGTGCCAGCAGCTCCACCCCAGACACTAACTATGGCTACACCTTC.

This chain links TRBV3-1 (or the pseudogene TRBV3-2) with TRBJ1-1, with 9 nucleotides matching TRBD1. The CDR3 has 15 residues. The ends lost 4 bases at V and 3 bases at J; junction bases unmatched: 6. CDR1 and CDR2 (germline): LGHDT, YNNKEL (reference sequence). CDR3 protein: CASSPDRGRDTEAFF. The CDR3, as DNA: TGTGCCAGCAGCCCCGACAGGGGGAGGGACACTGAAGCTTTCTTT.

CDR3 nucleotides: TGTGCCACCAGTGATTCAGGGGGCATCGGCTACGAGCAGTACTTC. It is translated as CATSDSGGIGYEQYF. The chain joins TRBV24-1 to TRBJ2-7, with 8 bases fitting TRBD1. Germline CDR1 reads KGHDR; CDR2 reads SFDVKD. The V and J ends lost 2 bases and 3 bases, in that order; junction bases with no gene match: 5. This CDR3 comprises 15 residues.

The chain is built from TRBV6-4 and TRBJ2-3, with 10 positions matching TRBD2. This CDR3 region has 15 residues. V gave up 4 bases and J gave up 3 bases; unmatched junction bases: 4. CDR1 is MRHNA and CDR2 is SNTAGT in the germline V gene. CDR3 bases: TGTGCCAGCAGTGGAAGCGGGAGGGGAACAGATACGCAGTATTTT. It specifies CASSGSGRGTDTQYF.

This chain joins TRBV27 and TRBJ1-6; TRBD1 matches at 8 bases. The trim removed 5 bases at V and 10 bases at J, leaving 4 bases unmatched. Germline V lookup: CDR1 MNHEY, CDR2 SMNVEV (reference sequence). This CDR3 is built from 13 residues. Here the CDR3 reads CASSVTGVSPLHF. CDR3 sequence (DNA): TGTGCCAGCAGTGTGACAGGGGTATCACCCCTCCACTTT.

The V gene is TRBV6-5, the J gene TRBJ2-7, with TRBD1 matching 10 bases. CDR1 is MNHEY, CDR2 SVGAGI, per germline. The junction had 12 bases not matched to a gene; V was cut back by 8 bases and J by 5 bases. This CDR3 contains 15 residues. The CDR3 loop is CASWRQGAGSDEQYF. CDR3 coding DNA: TGTGCCAGCTGGCGACAGGGGGCTGGAAGCGACGAGCAGTACTTC.

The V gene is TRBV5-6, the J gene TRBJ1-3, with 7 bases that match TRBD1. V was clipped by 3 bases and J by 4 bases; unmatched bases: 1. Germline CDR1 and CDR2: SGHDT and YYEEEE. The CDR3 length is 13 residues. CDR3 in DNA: TGTGCCAGCAGCTGGGGACAGGGAAACACCATATATTTT. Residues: CASSWGQGNTIYF.

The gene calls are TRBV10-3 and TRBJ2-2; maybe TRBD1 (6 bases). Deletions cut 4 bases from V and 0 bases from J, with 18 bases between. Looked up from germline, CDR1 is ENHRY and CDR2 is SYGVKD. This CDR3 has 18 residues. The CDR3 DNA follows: TGTGCCATCAGTGTAGTAGTCAGGGGTCGTACGAACACCGGGGAGCTGTTTTTT. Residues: CAISVVVRGRTNTGELFF.

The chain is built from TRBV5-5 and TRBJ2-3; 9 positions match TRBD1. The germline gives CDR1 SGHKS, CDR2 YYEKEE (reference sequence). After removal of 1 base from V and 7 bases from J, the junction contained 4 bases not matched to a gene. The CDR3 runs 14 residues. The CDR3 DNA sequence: TGTGCCAGCAGCTTGACAGGGGGCGGATATACGCAGTATTTT. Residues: CASSLTGGGYTQYF.

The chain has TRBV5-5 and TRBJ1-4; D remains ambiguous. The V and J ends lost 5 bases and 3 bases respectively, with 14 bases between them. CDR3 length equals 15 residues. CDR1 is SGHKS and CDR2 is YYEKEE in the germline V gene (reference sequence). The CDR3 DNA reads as TGTGCCAGCAGTCGGGATGTGGGAGCTAATGAAAAACTGTTTTTT. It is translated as CASSRDVGANEKLFF. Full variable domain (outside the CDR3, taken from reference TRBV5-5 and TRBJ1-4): DAGVTQSPTHLIKTRGQQVTLRCSPISGHKSVSWYQQVLGQGPQFIFQYYEKEERGRGNFPDRFSARQFPNYSSELNVNALLLGDSALYLCASSRDVGANEKLFFGSGTQLSVL.

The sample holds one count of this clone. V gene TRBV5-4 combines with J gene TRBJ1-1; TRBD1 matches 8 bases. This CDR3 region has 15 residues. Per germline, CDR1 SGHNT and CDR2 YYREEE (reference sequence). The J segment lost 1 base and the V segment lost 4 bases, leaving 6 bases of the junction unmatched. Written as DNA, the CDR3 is TGTGCCAGCAGCAGACAGGGGAGGGGGAACACTGAAGCTTTCTTT. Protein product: CASSRQGRGNTEAFF. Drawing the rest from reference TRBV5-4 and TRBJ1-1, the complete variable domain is ETGVTQSPTHLIKTRGQQVTLRCSSQSGHNTVSWYQQALGQGPQFIFQYYREEENGRGNFPPRFSGLQFPNYSSELNVNALELDDSALYLCASSRQGRGNTEAFFGQGTRLTVV.

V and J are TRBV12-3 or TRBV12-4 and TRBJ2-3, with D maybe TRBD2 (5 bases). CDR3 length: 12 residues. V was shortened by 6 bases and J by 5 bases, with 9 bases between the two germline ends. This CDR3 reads CASSTAGDTQYF. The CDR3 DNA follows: TGTGCCAGCAGCACGGCGGGAGATACGCAGTATTTT.

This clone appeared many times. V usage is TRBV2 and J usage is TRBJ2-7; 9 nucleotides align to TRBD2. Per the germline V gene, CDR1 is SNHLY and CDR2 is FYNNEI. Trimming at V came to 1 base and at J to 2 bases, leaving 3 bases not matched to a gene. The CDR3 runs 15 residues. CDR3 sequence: CASSEGSGSAYEQYF. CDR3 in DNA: TGTGCCAGCAGTGAAGGTAGCGGGAGTGCCTACGAGCAGTACTTC.

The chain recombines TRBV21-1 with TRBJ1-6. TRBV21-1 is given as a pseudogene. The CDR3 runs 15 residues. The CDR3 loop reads CASSKSGDSASPLHF. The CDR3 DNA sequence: TGTGCCAGCAGCAAATCCGGGGATTCGGCTTCACCCCTCCACTTT.

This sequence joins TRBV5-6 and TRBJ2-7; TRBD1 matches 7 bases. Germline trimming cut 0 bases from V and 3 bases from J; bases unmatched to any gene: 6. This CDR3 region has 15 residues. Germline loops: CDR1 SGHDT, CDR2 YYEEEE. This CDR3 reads CASSLGTGQYYEQYF. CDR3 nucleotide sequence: TGTGCCAGCAGCTTGGGCACGGGACAGTACTACGAGCAGTACTTC.

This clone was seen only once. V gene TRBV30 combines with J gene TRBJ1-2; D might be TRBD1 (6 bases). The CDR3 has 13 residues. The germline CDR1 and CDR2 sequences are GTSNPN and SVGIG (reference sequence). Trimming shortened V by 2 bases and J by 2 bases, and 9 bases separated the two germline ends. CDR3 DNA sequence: TGTGCCTGGAGTATTCAGGGGAACTATGGCTACACCTTC. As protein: CAWSIQGNYGYTF.

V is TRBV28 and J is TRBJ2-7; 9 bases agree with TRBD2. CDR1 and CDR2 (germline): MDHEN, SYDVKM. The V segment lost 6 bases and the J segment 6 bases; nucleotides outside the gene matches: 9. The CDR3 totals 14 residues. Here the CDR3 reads CASRVAGDWLEQYF. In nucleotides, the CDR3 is TGTGCCAGCAGGGTAGCGGGAGATTGGCTCGAGCAGTACTTC.

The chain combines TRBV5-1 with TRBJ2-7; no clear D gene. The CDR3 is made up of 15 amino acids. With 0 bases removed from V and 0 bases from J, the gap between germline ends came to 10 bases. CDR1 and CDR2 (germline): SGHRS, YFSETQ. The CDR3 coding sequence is TGCGCCAGCAGCTTGGGCTGGGCAATCTCCTACGAGCAGTACTTC. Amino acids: CASSLGWAISYEQYF.

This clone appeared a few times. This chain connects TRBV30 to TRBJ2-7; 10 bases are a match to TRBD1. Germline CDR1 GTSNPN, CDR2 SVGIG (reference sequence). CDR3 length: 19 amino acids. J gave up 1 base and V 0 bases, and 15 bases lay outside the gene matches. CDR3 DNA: TGTGCCTGGAGTGTACGGTCGGGACAGGGGCGAGCAGCTTCCTACGAGCAGTACTTC. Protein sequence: CAWSVRSGQGRAASYEQYF.

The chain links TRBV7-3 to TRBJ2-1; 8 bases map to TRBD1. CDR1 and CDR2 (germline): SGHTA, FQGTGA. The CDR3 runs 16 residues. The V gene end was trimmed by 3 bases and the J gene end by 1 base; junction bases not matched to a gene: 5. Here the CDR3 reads CASSFGTGGSYNEQFF. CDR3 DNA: TGTGCCAGCAGCTTCGGAACAGGGGGATCCTACAATGAGCAGTTCTTC.